This TCR beta chain derives from a study of vaccination and CD4 T cells after COVID-19. Whole-study context: A median of around 73 days (range 14 to 241) separated dose two from the taking of post-vaccine samples.

CDR1 and CDR2 (germline): MNHEY, SMNVEV (reference sequence). V lost 3 bases and J 8 bases, leaving 7 bases between the germline ends. The CDR3 contains 11 residues. The assay that was used to sequence DNA from cultured CD4+ T cells was the Oncomine TCR Beta short-read assay. The genomic DNA was obtained from cultured CD4+ T cells by extraction with the QIAamp micro DNA kit. Each CDR3 protein is one row after TCRdb ran MiXCR on the PCR reads. The table lists some 11,000 distinct CDR3 sequences, around 77% of them singletons, with around 19% in the top ten. As to treatment: roughly 10-day PBMC culture with coronavirus spike peptide pools or control peptides (ViraFEST assay). To note about this clonotype: The antigen is unknown.

The J gene is TRBJ1-1, the V gene TRBV27; D is ambiguous. The TCR originated in a human donor who had recovered from COVID-19. Sequences were obtained from CD4+ T cells from blood, cultured in vitro. The CDR3 region has the DNA TGTGCCAGCAGTTTCTGGGCGGAAGCTTTCTTT. It specifies CASSFWAEAFF.